This entry lists 9 T cell receptor beta chains sequenced from one sample in a study of human T cells and chemical hapten exposure. TCRdb analysed the RACE reads with MiXCR anew, one entry per CDR3 protein. This sample has some 180,000 distinct CDR3 sequences, with 20% to 25% found just once. Time point given: patch test 1, 2 weeks after DPC sensitization. Regarding treatment: therapeutic diphenylcyclopropenone sensitization with weekly scalp DPC. The sample in question was whole blood, obtained in connection with sensitization to the hapten diphenylcyclopropenone (DPC). The receptors were gathered from a woman between 45 and 60 years old with alopecia areata. Some clones in this sample may be carry-over from other donors' samples.

This clonotype appeared a few times. The genes are TRBV28 and TRBJ2-1, with TRBD2 identical over 8 bases. With 5 bases clipped from V and 9 bases from J, the junction kept 12 bases outside the gene matches. Germline CDR1 reads MDHEN; CDR2 reads SYDVKM. The CDR3 totals 15 residues. The CDR3 loop is CASSPLAGSGVEQFF. As DNA, the CDR3 is TGTGCCAGCAGTCCGTTAGCGGGATCAGGGGTTGAGCAGTTCTTC. The entire variable domain, with the rest obtained from reference TRBV28 and TRBJ2-1, is as follows: DVKVTQSSRYLVKRTGEKVFLECVQDMDHENMFWYRQDPGLGLRLIYFSYDVKMKEKGDIPEGYSVSREKKERFSLILESASTNQTSMYLCASSPLAGSGVEQFFGPGTRLTVL.

This clonotype was detected a few times. CDR3 DNA sequence: TGTGCCAGCAGCTTCCGGGGGACTTCCTACGAGCAGTACTTC. The encoded protein is CASSFRGTSYEQYF. This chain links TRBV5-6 with TRBJ2-7; the D gene is possibly TRBD2 (6 bases). Trimming took off 2 bases at V and 1 base at J, with 10 bases between the two ends. Germline V gene sequence: CDR1 SGHDT, CDR2 YYEEEE. The CDR3 runs 14 residues.

This clonotype showed up just once. The chain uses TRBV6-7 and TRBJ2-2; D call uncertain. TRBV6-7 is reported as an ORF; its role is uncertain. Trimming cost V 2 bases and J 1 base, with 11 bases left between them. The CDR3 consists of 16 residues. This CDR3 is CASSYPRPRNTGELFF. In DNA, the CDR3 is TGTGCCAGCAGTTACCCTCGTCCACGGAACACCGGGGAGCTGTTTTTT.

This clonotype was detected only once. CDR3 nucleotides: TGTGCCACCAGCAGAGATCCAGGGCCCCAAGAGACCCAGTACTTC. It yields the protein CATSRDPGPQETQYF. The V and J genes are TRBV15 and TRBJ2-5; perhaps TRBD1 as D (5 bases). The CDR3 spans 15 residues. Germline V lookup: CDR1 LNHNV, CDR2 YYDKDF (reference sequence). Deletions cut 0 bases from V and 1 base from J, with 9 bases between.

The rearrangement joins TRBV21-1 to TRBJ2-3. TRBV21-1 is given as a pseudogene. The CDR3 runs to 12 residues. The CDR3 bases are TGTGCCAGCAGCGTTCCCACAGATACGCAGTATTTT. Its translation: CASSVPTDTQYF.

This chain connects TRBV29-1 to TRBJ2-5; weak D call: TRBD2 (5 bases). Looked up from germline, CDR1 is SQVTM and CDR2 is ANQGSEA. The CDR3 contains 13 residues. V was trimmed by 3 bases and J by 2 bases, leaving 10 bases between them. CDR3 loop: CSVDAGFQETQYF. The DNA for the CDR3 is TGCAGCGTTGACGCGGGTTTTCAAGAGACCCAGTACTTC.

The chain employs TRBV20-1 and TRBJ2-3; D is uncertain. Trimming took off 6 bases at V and 2 bases at J, with 12 bases between the two ends. CDR1 is DFQATT and CDR2 is SNEGSKA in the germline V gene (reference sequence). The CDR3 consists of 13 residues. CDR3 loop: CSAPRRNTDTQYF. CDR3 bases: TGCAGTGCCCCTAGGCGGAACACAGATACGCAGTATTTT.

In its sample, this clonotype was seen many times. V is TRBV29-1 and J is TRBJ2-5; 8 nucleotides line up with TRBD1. Trimming removed 6 bases from V and 4 bases from J; junction bases left unmatched: 13. Germline values: CDR1 SQVTM, CDR2 ANQGSEA. The CDR3 has 15 residues. CDR3 DNA: TGCAGCGTGGGACTTGGACAGGGATATGGAGAGACCCAGTACTTC. Protein sequence: CSVGLGQGYGETQYF.

This CDR3 reads CASSFTGSNQPQHF. Here the CDR3 DNA reads TGTGCCAGCAGTTTTACAGGAAGCAATCAGCCCCAGCATTTT. This rearrangement joins TRBV27 to TRBJ1-5; a possible D gene is TRBD1 (5 bases). The CDR3 totals 14 residues. Germline CDR1 reads MNHEY; CDR2 reads SMNVEV (reference sequence). Trimming removed 3 bases from V and 1 base from J, with 7 bases in between.